Reported below is one T cell receptor beta chain. The data derive from a study of blood T cell repertoires in COVID-19. TCRdb's table, derived via immunoSEQ multiplex PCR, lists solely in-frame clones and lacks some. This table holds 350,000 or so clones, approximately 84% found once. The V and J ends lost 3 bases and 3 bases respectively, with 11 bases between them. This CDR3 contains 14 residues. Looked up from germline, CDR1 is SGHAT and CDR2 is FQNNGV. This clonotype originated in a woman in her thirties who had recovered from COVID-19. This chain uses TRBV11-2 with TRBJ1-2; possibly TRBD1 for D (5 bases). Sequenced input: PBMCs or T cells enriched from blood (not recorded which). CDR3 in amino acids: CASSFDRGDYGYTF. The CDR3 DNA reads TGTGCCAGCAGCTTTGACCGGGGGGACTATGGCTACACCTTC. Looking up the rest from reference TRBV11-2 and TRBJ1-2 gives the full variable domain: EAGVAQSPRYKIIEKRQSVAFWCNPISGHATLYWYQQILGQGPKLLIQFQNNGVVDDSQLPKDRFSAERLKGVDSTLKIQPAKLEDSAVYLCASSFDRGDYGYTFGSGTRLTVV.